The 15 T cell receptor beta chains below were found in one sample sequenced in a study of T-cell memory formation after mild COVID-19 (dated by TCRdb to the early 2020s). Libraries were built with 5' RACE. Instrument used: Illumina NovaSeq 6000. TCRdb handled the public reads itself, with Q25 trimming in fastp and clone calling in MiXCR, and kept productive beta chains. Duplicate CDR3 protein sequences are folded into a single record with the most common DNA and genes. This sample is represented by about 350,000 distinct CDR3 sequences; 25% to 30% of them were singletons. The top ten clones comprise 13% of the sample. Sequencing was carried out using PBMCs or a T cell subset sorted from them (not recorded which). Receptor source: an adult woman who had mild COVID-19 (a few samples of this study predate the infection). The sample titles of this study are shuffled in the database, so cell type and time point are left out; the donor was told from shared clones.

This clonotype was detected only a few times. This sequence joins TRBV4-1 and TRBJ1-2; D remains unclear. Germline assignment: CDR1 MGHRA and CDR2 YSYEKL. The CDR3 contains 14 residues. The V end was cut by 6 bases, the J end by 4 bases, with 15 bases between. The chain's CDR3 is CASRQTLLSYGYTF. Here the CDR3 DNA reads TGCGCCAGCAGACAAACGCTTCTCTCCTATGGCTACACCTTC.

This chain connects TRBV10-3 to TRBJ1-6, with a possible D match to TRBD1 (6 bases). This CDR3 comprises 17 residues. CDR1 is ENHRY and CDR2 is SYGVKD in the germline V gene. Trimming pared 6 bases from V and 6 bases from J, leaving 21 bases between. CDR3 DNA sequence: TGTGCCATCAGCGAGGATTTGGTGACAGGAAGTAATTCACCCCTCCACTTT. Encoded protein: CAISEDLVTGSNSPLHF.

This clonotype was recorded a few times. The CDR3 reads CASIGSSGTDTQYF. The CDR3 bases are TGTGCCAGCATCGGGTCTAGCGGCACAGATACGCAGTATTTT. V gene TRBV2 combines with J gene TRBJ2-3; D might be TRBD2 (6 bases). The length of the CDR3 is 14 residues. Trimming removed 7 bases at V and 1 base at J, with 12 bases between. Germline CDR1 reads SNHLY; CDR2 reads FYNNEI.

The CDR3 DNA sequence: TGTGCCAGCAGCTTGCACAGGGCCACCACAGATACGCAGTATTTT. Translated: CASSLHRATTDTQYF. This chain links TRBV11-2 with TRBJ2-3, with a possible D match to TRBD1 (6 bases). Germline loops: CDR1 SGHAT, CDR2 FQNNGV. Trimming pared 3 bases from V and 2 bases from J, leaving 12 bases between. The CDR3 is made up of 15 amino acids.

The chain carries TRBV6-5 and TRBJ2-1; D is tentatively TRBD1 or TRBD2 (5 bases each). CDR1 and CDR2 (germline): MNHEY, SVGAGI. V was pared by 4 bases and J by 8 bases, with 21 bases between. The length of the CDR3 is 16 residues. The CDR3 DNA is TGTGCCAGCAGTTTCGGGACCCGGCTCCGGATGGATGAGCAGTTCTTC. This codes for CASSFGTRLRMDEQFF.

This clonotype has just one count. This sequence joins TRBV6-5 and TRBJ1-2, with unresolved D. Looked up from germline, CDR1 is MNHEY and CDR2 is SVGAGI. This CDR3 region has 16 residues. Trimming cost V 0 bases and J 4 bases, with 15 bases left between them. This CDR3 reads CASSYSRRTDFYGYTF. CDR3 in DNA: TGTGCCAGCAGTTACTCGAGACGGACGGATTTCTATGGCTACACCTTC.

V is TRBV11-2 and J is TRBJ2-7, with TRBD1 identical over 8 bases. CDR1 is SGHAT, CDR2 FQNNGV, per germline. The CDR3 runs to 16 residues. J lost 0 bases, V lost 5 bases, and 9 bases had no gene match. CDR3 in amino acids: CASSVNLDRASYEQYF. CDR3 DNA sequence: TGTGCCAGCAGCGTAAACTTGGACAGGGCCTCCTACGAGCAGTACTTC.

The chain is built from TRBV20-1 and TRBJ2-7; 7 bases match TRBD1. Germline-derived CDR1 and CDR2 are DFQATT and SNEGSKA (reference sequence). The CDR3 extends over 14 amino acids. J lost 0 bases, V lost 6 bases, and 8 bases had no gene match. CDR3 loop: CSARRTGPSYEQYF. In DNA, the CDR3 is TGCAGTGCCCGGAGGACAGGACCCTCCTACGAGCAGTACTTC.

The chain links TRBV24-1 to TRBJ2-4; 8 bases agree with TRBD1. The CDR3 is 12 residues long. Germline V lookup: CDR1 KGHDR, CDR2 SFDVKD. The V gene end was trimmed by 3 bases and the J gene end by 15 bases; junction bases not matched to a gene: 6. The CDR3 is CATSDPGQGLYF. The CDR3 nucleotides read TGTGCCACCAGTGATCCCGGACAGGGTTTGTACTTC.

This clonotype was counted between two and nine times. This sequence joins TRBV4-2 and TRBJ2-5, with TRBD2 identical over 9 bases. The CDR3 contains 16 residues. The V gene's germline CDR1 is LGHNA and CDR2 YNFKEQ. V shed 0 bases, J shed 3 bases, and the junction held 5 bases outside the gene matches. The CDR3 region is CASSQEVVAGEETQYF. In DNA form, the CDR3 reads TGTGCCAGCAGCCAAGAAGTAGTAGCGGGAGAAGAGACCCAGTACTTC.

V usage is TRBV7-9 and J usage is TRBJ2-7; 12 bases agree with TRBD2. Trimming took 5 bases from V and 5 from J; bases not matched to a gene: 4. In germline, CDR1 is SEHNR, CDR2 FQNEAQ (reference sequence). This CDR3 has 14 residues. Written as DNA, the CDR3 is TGTGCCAGCAGCAGGGGACTAGCGGGTCACGAGCAGTACTTC. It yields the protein CASSRGLAGHEQYF.

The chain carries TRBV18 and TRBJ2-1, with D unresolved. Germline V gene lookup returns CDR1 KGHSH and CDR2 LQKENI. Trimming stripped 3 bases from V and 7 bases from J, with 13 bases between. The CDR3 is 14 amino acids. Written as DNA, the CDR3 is TGTGCCAGCTCACCCCGGTTAGGGCGGAATGAGCAGTTCTTC. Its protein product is CASSPRLGRNEQFF.

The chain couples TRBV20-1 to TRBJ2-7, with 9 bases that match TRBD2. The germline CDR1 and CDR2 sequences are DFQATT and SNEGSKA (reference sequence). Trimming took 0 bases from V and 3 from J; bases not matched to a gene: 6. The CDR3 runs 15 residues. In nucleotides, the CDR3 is TGCAGTGCTAGAGAAGGTGCGGGAGGGGGCTACGAGCAGTACTTC. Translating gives CSAREGAGGGYEQYF.

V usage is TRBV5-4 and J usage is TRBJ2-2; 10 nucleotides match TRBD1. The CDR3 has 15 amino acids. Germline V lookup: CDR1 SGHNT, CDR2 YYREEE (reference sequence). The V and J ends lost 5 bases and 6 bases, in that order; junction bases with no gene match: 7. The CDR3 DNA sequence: TGTGCCAGCAGTCCGGGACAGGGGAGGGCCGGGGAGCTGTTTTTT. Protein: CASSPGQGRAGELFF.

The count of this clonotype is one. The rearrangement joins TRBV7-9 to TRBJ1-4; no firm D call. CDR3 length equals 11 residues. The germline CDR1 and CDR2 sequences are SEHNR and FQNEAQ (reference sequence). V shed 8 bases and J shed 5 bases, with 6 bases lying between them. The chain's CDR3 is CASALNEKLFF. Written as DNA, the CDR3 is TGTGCCAGCGCATTAAATGAAAAACTGTTTTTT. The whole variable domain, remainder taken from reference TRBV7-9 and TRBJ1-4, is DTGVSQNPRHKITKRGQNVTFRCDPISEHNRLYWYRQTLGQGPEFLTYFQNEAQLEKSRLLSDRFSAERPKGSFSTLEIQRTEQGDSAMYLCASALNEKLFFGSGTQLSVL.